This T cell receptor (beta chain) was sequenced in a study of blood T cell repertoires in COVID-19. Looking at the study overall: Sources were T cells, B-cell-depleted T cells, or PBMCs; the material itself was cDNA or gDNA.

J gave up 8 bases and V 6 bases, and 9 bases lay outside the gene matches. Per the germline V gene, CDR1 is MNHEY and CDR2 is SVGAGI. The CDR3 sequence is 15 residues long. Data came from immunoSEQ multiplex PCR; TCRdb stores just in-frame clones and leaves some out. The sample lists some 120,000 clones, 88% seen once, with 0.88% in the top ten. Sequences were obtained from peripheral blood. This sequence originates from a woman in her fifties or sixties with active or convalescent COVID-19. The V gene is TRBV6-5, the J gene TRBJ1-4; 10 bases agree with TRBD1. The CDR3 spells CASRAGDRGMEKLFF. The CDR3 DNA reads as TGTGCCAGCAGAGCGGGGGACAGGGGAATGGAAAAACTGTTTTTT.